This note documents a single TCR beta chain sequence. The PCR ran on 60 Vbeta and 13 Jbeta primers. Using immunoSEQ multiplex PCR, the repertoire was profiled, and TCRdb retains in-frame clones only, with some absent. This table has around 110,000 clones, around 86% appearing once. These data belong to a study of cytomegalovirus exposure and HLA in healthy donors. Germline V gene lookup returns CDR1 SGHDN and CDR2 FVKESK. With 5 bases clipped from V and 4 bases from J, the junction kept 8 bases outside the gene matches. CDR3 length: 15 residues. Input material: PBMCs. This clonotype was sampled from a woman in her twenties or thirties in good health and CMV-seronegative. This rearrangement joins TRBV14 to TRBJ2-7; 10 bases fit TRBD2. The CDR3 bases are TGTGCCAGCAGCTCTCGGACTAGCGGTTATTACGAGCAGTACTTC. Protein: CASSSRTSGYYEQYF.